These T cell receptor beta chains were read from a single sample in a study of CD4 and CD8 cells across lung adenocarcinoma regions. TCRdb independently ran MiXCR on the PCR reads; one entry per CDR3 protein. The table lists about 19,000 distinct CDR3 sequences, roughly 46% of them singletons. The sequenced sample consisted of CD4+ T cells from the margin of a lung tumor. Every receptor here comes from a male donor with lung adenocarcinoma. The CD4 and CD8 labels of this study may be unreliable. Both conserved end residues are part of each CDR3.

j_gene: TRBJ1-2; v_gene: TRBV27; CDR3aa: CASSTSGGARGYTF
j_gene: TRBJ1-1; v_gene: TRBV6-8; CDR3aa: CASEGRSNTEAFF
j_gene: TRBJ1-2; v_gene: TRBV27; CDR3aa: CASSLRAFGNYGYTF
j_gene: TRBJ2-5; v_gene: TRBV6-1; CDR3aa: CAGSGSSGTETQYF
j_gene: -; v_gene: TRBV9; CDR3aa: CASLKPLAGSNYEQYF
j_gene: TRBJ2-1; v_gene: TRBV4-1; CDR3aa: CASSPLGGQPYNEQFF
j_gene: TRBJ2-5; v_gene: TRBV6-1; CDR3aa: CASSEWGLADNEQYF
j_gene: TRBJ2-1; v_gene: TRBV12-3/TRBV12-4; CDR3aa: CASSLSREPNEQFF
j_gene: TRBJ2-2; v_gene: TRBV6-1; CDR3aa: CVSRLQAGSPDTLFF
j_gene: TRBJ2-1; v_gene: TRBV18; CDR3aa: CASSPTLGTSGIYNEQFF
j_gene: TRBJ2-3; v_gene: TRBV5-6; CDR3aa: CASSPGTDTQYF
j_gene: TRBJ2-3; v_gene: TRBV6-5; CDR3aa: CASSFGQGGADTQYF
j_gene: TRBJ2-5; v_gene: TRBV6-1; CDR3aa: CASSEATAAETQYF
j_gene: -; v_gene: TRBV6-5; CDR3aa: CASSSFIDEQYF
j_gene: TRBJ2-1; v_gene: TRBV27; CDR3aa: CASSGWGSGRDNEQFF
j_gene: TRBJ2-7; v_gene: TRBV20-1; CDR3aa: CSGGGETYEQYF